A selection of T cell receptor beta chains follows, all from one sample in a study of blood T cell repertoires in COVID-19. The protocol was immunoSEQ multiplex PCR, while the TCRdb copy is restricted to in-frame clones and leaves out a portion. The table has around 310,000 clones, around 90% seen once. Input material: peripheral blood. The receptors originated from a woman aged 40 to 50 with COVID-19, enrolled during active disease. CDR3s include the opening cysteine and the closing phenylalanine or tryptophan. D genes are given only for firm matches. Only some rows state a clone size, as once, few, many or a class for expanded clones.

cdr3_nt: TGTGCCAGCAGCGGACCTTCGGGGGGGTCACTGTTCTTC
cdr3_aa: CASSGPSGGSLFF
j_call: TRBJ2-1
v_call: TRBV9
d_call: TRBD2
cdr3_length: 13
clone_size: NA

cdr3_nt: TGTGCCTGGTCCCCCTCGGACTTACTGTTCTACGAGCAGTACTTC
cdr3_aa: CAWSPSDLLFYEQYF
j_call: TRBJ2-7
v_call: TRBV30
d_call: NA
cdr3_length: 15
clone_size: NA

cdr3_nt: TGTGCCAGTAGTTGGACAGGGTCCAATGAAAAACTGTTTTTT
cdr3_aa: CASSWTGSNEKLFF
j_call: TRBJ1-4
v_call: TRBV19
d_call: TRBD1
cdr3_length: 14
clone_size: once

cdr3_nt: TGTGCCAGCAGCCGGGTGGGTGAAGCTTTCTTT
cdr3_aa: CASSRVGEAFF
j_call: TRBJ1-1
v_call: TRBV7-2
d_call: NA
cdr3_length: 11
clone_size: NA

cdr3_nt: TGTGCCATCAGGGGACACCAGGAAGTTGGAAACACCATATATTTT
cdr3_aa: CAIRGHQEVGNTIYF
j_call: TRBJ1-3
v_call: TRBV10-3
d_call: NA
cdr3_length: 15
clone_size: NA

cdr3_nt: TGTGCCAGCAGAGACTCGACAGGGGTTGGCTACACCTTC
cdr3_aa: CASRDSTGVGYTF
j_call: TRBJ1-2
v_call: TRBV28
d_call: TRBD1
cdr3_length: 13
clone_size: NA

cdr3_nt: TGTGCCAGCAGTTTATTGGGGGCGCAGCCCCTCCACTTT
cdr3_aa: CASSLLGAQPLHF
j_call: TRBJ1-6
v_call: TRBV28
d_call: NA
cdr3_length: 13
clone_size: NA

cdr3_nt: TGTGCCAGCAGCCAAGTAGGAGCGGGGGGGCGTGGGCGAGAGACCCAGTACTTC
cdr3_aa: CASSQVGAGGRGRETQYF
j_call: TRBJ2-5
v_call: TRBV3-1/TRBV3-2
d_call: TRBD2
cdr3_length: 18
clone_size: NA

cdr3_nt: TGTGCCAGCAGTTTAGCCGGAGAGCCTACCTACGAGCAGTACTTC
cdr3_aa: CASSLAGEPTYEQYF
j_call: TRBJ2-7
v_call: TRBV28
d_call: NA
cdr3_length: 15
clone_size: NA

cdr3_nt: TGCAGTGCTAGTGAACAGGAGACCCAGTACTTC
cdr3_aa: CSASEQETQYF
j_call: TRBJ2-5
v_call: TRBV20-1
d_call: NA
cdr3_length: 11
clone_size: NA

cdr3_nt: TGTGCCAGCAGCCAATCTACCAGGGGAAAACTGTTTTTT
cdr3_aa: CASSQSTRGKLFF
j_call: TRBJ1-4
v_call: TRBV3-1/TRBV3-2
d_call: NA
cdr3_length: 13
clone_size: NA

cdr3_nt: TGTGCCAGCAGTTTCCGACTTGAAGGCTACACCTTC
cdr3_aa: CASSFRLEGYTF
j_call: TRBJ1-2
v_call: TRBV28
d_call: NA
cdr3_length: 12
clone_size: NA

cdr3_nt: TGCAGCGTTGAAGTCCCAGGGTCAGCCTACGAGCAGTACTTC
cdr3_aa: CSVEVPGSAYEQYF
j_call: TRBJ2-7
v_call: TRBV29-1
d_call: NA
cdr3_length: 14
clone_size: NA

cdr3_nt: TGTGCCAGCAGCTTAGTGGCAACGACACTGAACACTGAAGCTTTCTTT
cdr3_aa: CASSLVATTLNTEAFF
j_call: TRBJ1-1
v_call: TRBV11-2
d_call: NA
cdr3_length: 16
clone_size: NA

cdr3_nt: TGCGCCAGCACAGGCGGACTGCCCTATGGCTACACCTTC
cdr3_aa: CASTGGLPYGYTF
j_call: TRBJ1-2
v_call: TRBV10-1
d_call: NA
cdr3_length: 13
clone_size: NA

cdr3_nt: TGTGCCAGCAGTTTGCCAGGGAACCGGTACGAGCAGTACTTC
cdr3_aa: CASSLPGNRYEQYF
j_call: TRBJ2-7
v_call: TRBV28
d_call: NA
cdr3_length: 14
clone_size: NA

cdr3_nt: TGTGCCAGCTCACCACTGACTAGCGGGGTTTCCTACGAGCAGTACTTC
cdr3_aa: CASSPLTSGVSYEQYF
j_call: TRBJ2-7
v_call: TRBV18
d_call: TRBD2
cdr3_length: 16
clone_size: NA

cdr3_nt: TGTGCCAGCAGAGAGCAAAGGGGGTACCATGAGCAGTTCTTC
cdr3_aa: CASREQRGYHEQFF
j_call: TRBJ2-1
v_call: TRBV2
d_call: NA
cdr3_length: 14
clone_size: NA

cdr3_nt: TGTGCCAGCAGTGCTAGTGACAGGAGCCCCACCATTCAGTACTTC
cdr3_aa: CASSASDRSPTIQYF
j_call: TRBJ2-4
v_call: TRBV25-1
d_call: NA
cdr3_length: 15
clone_size: NA

cdr3_nt: TGCGCCAGCAGCCGAGACGGCGGGTCAGATACGCAGTATTTT
cdr3_aa: CASSRDGGSDTQYF
j_call: TRBJ2-3
v_call: TRBV4-3
d_call: NA
cdr3_length: 14
clone_size: NA

cdr3_nt: TGCGCCAGCAGCTCCCTCGGGGAGGCTAGGCCCTATGGCTACACCTTC
cdr3_aa: CASSSLGEARPYGYTF
j_call: TRBJ1-2
v_call: TRBV5-1
d_call: NA
cdr3_length: 16
clone_size: NA

cdr3_nt: TGTGCCAGCAGCGAACGGGACAGGGGCTCATCTGGAAACACCATATATTTT
cdr3_aa: CASSERDRGSSGNTIYF
j_call: TRBJ1-3
v_call: TRBV9
d_call: TRBD1
cdr3_length: 17
clone_size: NA

cdr3_nt: TGTGCCAGCAGCTTGGCCCGAGGCGCGAATCCCGATAATGAGCAGTTCTTC
cdr3_aa: CASSLARGANPDNEQFF
j_call: TRBJ2-1
v_call: TRBV5-4
d_call: NA
cdr3_length: 17
clone_size: NA